The 32 T cell receptor beta chains listed next were all sequenced from one sample in a study of blood T cell repertoires in COVID-19 (dated by TCRdb to the early 2020s). Libraries were constructed by the immunoSEQ multiplex PCR assay. TCRdb provides this immuneACCESS table in a form limited to in-frame rearrangements. Some clones are lacking; in checked studies, under half of them reflect an unresolved V gene, and why the rest are absent is not known. For this sample there are 150,000 to 200,000 clones; more than 65% appear just once. Jointly, the top ten make up roughly a sixth of the sample. Sample: PBMCs or T cells enriched from blood (not recorded which). The source is a woman aged 45-65 years with acute COVID-19.

J is TRBJ1-5 and V is TRBV28; perhaps TRBD1 as D (5 bases). CDR1 is MDHEN and CDR2 is SYDVKM in the germline V gene. The CDR3 is 11 residues long. V lost 5 bases to trimming and J lost 15 bases, with 14 bases between them. The CDR3 nucleotides read TGTGCCAGCAGTCGCCGTGGGGGGGGGCATTTT. Encoded protein: CASSRRGGGHF.

The rearrangement joins TRBV5-6 to TRBJ1-1; 7 nucleotides align to TRBD1. J lost 10 bases, V lost 5 bases, and 11 bases had no gene match. Germline values: CDR1 SGHDT, CDR2 YYEEEE. This CDR3 is built from 13 residues. The CDR3 region has the DNA TGTGCCAGCAGAGCAGCGACAGGGCTGGCAGCTTTCTTT. This gives the protein CASRAATGLAAFF.

The chain combines TRBV11-1 with TRBJ1-1; 7 bases match TRBD1. The CDR3 consists of 17 residues. The ends lost 0 bases at V and 2 bases at J; junction bases unmatched: 9. Germline loops: CDR1 SGHAT, CDR2 FQDESV (reference sequence). In DNA form, the CDR3 reads TGTGCCAGCAGCTTAGCGTTGGGACAGAGTATCAACACTGAAGCTTTCTTT. This sequence encodes CASSLALGQSINTEAFF. Based on the CDR3 plus reference TRBV11-1 and TRBJ1-1, the full variable domain is EAEVAQSPRYKITEKSQAVAFWCDPISGHATLYWYRQILGQGPELLVQFQDESVVDDSQLPKDRFSAERLKGVDSTLKIQPAELGDSAMYLCASSLALGQSINTEAFFGQGTRLTVV.

J is TRBJ1-1 and V is TRBV28; TRBD1 aligns across 8 bases. Per the germline V gene, CDR1 is MDHEN and CDR2 is SYDVKM. This CDR3 contains 19 residues. The V and J ends lost 2 bases and 3 bases, in that order; junction bases with no gene match: 17. The chain's CDR3 is CASSLNTAGTGGEDTEAFF. CDR3 sequence (DNA): TGTGCCAGCAGTTTAAATACCGCCGGGACAGGTGGGGAGGACACTGAAGCTTTCTTT.

This rearrangement joins TRBV7-9 to TRBJ2-1; D may be TRBD2 (5 bases). The CDR3 has 16 amino acids. V was clipped by 0 bases and J by 3 bases, with 12 bases between them. The germline V gene encodes CDR1 SEHNR and CDR2 FQNEAQ (reference sequence). The CDR3 spells CASSLADLAIYNEQFF. CDR3 DNA sequence: TGTGCCAGCAGCTTAGCGGATCTAGCCATCTACAATGAGCAGTTCTTC.

The chain employs TRBV4-2 and TRBJ1-3; D unclear. The CDR3 sequence is 14 residues long. V lost 4 bases to trimming and J lost 0 bases, with 7 bases between them. Germline CDR1 and CDR2: LGHNA and YNFKEQ. Written as DNA, the CDR3 is TGTGCCAGCAGCCCCCTGTCCTCTGGAAACACCATATATTTT. Translated, it gives CASSPLSSGNTIYF.

This chain connects TRBV6-2 or TRBV6-3 to TRBJ1-2; 7 bases agree with TRBD1. V shed 4 bases and J 1 base; nucleotides not matched to a gene: 12. The CDR3 consists of 17 residues. Germline loops: CDR1 MNHEY, CDR2 SVGEGT. The CDR3 protein is CASSSPYRQGRNYGYTF. The DNA for the CDR3 is TGTGCCAGCAGTTCGCCGTACAGACAGGGCCGTAACTATGGCTACACCTTC.

This chain connects TRBV28 to TRBJ1-1, with a possible D match to TRBD1 (5 bases). The CDR3 extends over 11 amino acids. V lost 8 bases and J 10 bases, leaving 14 bases between the germline ends. Germline CDR1 is MDHEN and CDR2 is SYDVKM. The CDR3 nucleotides are TGTGCCAGCGCCCTTGGACAAGCAGCTTTCTTT. Translating gives CASALGQAAFF.

The chain is built from TRBV30 and TRBJ2-1; TRBD2 matches 9 bases. Unmatched junction bases numbered 13, after V lost 4 bases and J lost 0 bases. Germline CDR1 GTSNPN, CDR2 SVGIG (reference sequence). The CDR3 is made up of 18 amino acids. Written as DNA, the CDR3 is TGTGCCTGGATAAGATCGAGCGGGGGGATAATCTCCTACAATGAGCAGTTCTTC. It codes for CAWIRSSGGIISYNEQFF.

This clone was picked up one time. V and J are TRBV7-2 and TRBJ1-4; the match to TRBD1 covers 8 bases. CDR1 is SGHTA, CDR2 FQGNSA, per germline. V was pared by 5 bases and J by 5 bases, with 7 bases of the junction left unmatched. CDR3 length equals 15 residues. The DNA of the CDR3 is TGTGCCAGCAGCCAAGACAGGGGTCTCAATGAAAAACTGTTTTTT. Translating gives CASSQDRGLNEKLFF. Full variable domain (outside the CDR3, taken from reference TRBV7-2 and TRBJ1-4): GAGVSQSPSNKVTEKGKDVELRCDPISGHTALYWYRQSLGQGLEFLIYFQGNSAPDKSGLPSDRFSAERTGGSVSTLTIQRTQQEDSAVYLCASSQDRGLNEKLFFGSGTQLSVL.

Only a few counts were recorded for this clone. This chain links TRBV21-1 with TRBJ1-3; the tabulated D call, TRBD1, remains unverified against the DNA. TRBV21-1 is labeled a pseudogene. This CDR3 region has 15 residues. The CDR3 DNA follows: TGTGCCAGCAGCAATCCGACAGCTTCTGGAAACACCATATATTTT. Translated: CASSNPTASGNTIYF.

This sequence joins TRBV9 and TRBJ1-2, with unresolved D. Germline values: CDR1 SGDLS, CDR2 YYNGEE. V lost 0 bases and J 2 bases, leaving 8 bases between the germline ends. This CDR3 has 14 residues. Here the CDR3 reads CASSVESRNYGYTF. The CDR3 DNA reads TGTGCCAGCAGCGTAGAGTCCAGAAACTATGGCTACACCTTC.

This sequence joins TRBV9 and TRBJ1-1; D perhaps matches TRBD1 (5 bases). CDR1 and CDR2 (germline): SGDLS, YYNGEE. The CDR3 sequence is 15 residues long. Trimming cost V 4 bases and J 3 bases, with 16 bases left between them. CDR3 in amino acids: CASSRSGGMDTEAFF. Written as DNA, the CDR3 is TGTGCCAGCAGCAGGTCGGGGGGGATGGACACTGAAGCTTTCTTT.

This sequence joins TRBV11-2 and TRBJ1-5; D not resolved. Per germline, CDR1 SGHAT and CDR2 FQNNGV. The ends were cut back, 0 bases at V and 5 bases at J, with 5 bases in the middle. This CDR3 comprises 13 residues. Here the CDR3 reads CASSLDLDQPQHF. The CDR3 DNA is TGTGCCAGCAGCTTAGATCTCGATCAGCCCCAGCATTTT. The full variable domain, rest sourced from reference TRBV11-2 and TRBJ1-5, is EAGVAQSPRYKIIEKRQSVAFWCNPISGHATLYWYQQILGQGPKLLIQFQNNGVVDDSQLPKDRFSAERLKGVDSTLKIQPAKLEDSAVYLCASSLDLDQPQHFGDGTRLSIL.

The chain's CDR3 is CASSLGLADFTDTQYF. The CDR3 DNA reads as TGTGCCAGCAGTCTCGGACTAGCGGATTTCACAGATACGCAGTATTTT. V usage is TRBV28 and J usage is TRBJ2-3, with 10 bases aligning to TRBD2. V was clipped by 5 bases and J by 2 bases; unmatched bases: 7. The CDR3 loop spans 16 amino acids. Per germline, CDR1 MDHEN and CDR2 SYDVKM.

Only a few counts were recorded for this clone. The chain is built from TRBV19 and TRBJ1-2, with 7 bases matching TRBD1. The germline V gene has CDR1 LNHDA and CDR2 SQIVND (reference sequence). This CDR3 is 15 amino acids long. With V trimmed by 8 bases and J by 2 bases, 11 bases remained unmatched. CDR3 DNA sequence: TGTGCCAGTTTAACAGGGGCCGCGGGGAACTATGGCTACACCTTC. As protein: CASLTGAAGNYGYTF.

The rearrangement joins TRBV7-2 to TRBJ1-5; unclear D gene. The V gene lost 5 bases and the J gene lost 0 bases, with 8 bases spanning the gap. This CDR3 comprises 14 residues. The germline V gene has CDR1 SGHTA and CDR2 FQGNSA. The CDR3 coding sequence is TGTGCCAGCAGCCCAATCGGTAGCAATCAGCCCCAGCATTTT. Translated, it gives CASSPIGSNQPQHF.

This chain uses TRBV7-9 with TRBJ1-3; D unclear. Germline assignment: CDR1 SEHNR and CDR2 FQNEAQ (reference sequence). With 5 bases removed from V and 0 bases from J, the gap between germline ends came to 11 bases. The CDR3 has 15 amino acids. Here the CDR3 DNA reads TGTGCCAGCAGCCTAGGTCGGGGCTCTGGAAACACCATATATTTT. It yields the protein CASSLGRGSGNTIYF.

This chain connects TRBV28 to TRBJ2-6, with D possibly TRBD2 on 5 matching bases. Germline V gene sequence: CDR1 MDHEN, CDR2 SYDVKM. V was trimmed by 7 bases and J by 4 bases, leaving 17 bases between them. This CDR3 has 16 residues. Here the CDR3 reads CASTTEGTGGANVLTF. CDR3 DNA: TGTGCCAGCACCACAGAGGGTACGGGAGGGGCCAACGTCCTGACTTTC. The full variable domain, rest sourced from reference TRBV28 and TRBJ2-6, is DVKVTQSSRYLVKRTGEKVFLECVQDMDHENMFWYRQDPGLGLRLIYFSYDVKMKEKGDIPEGYSVSREKKERFSLILESASTNQTSMYLCASTTEGTGGANVLTFGAGSRLTVL.

The V call is TRBV6-5, the J call TRBJ2-7, with D tentatively TRBD1 (7 bases). There are 15 residues in the CDR3. Germline CDR1 reads MNHEY; CDR2 reads SVGAGI. Trimming shortened V by 5 bases and J by 6 bases, and 20 bases separated the two germline ends. The CDR3 bases are TGTGCCAGCAGTCCACGGGCCCAGGGGGGCGGCGAGCAGTACGTC. This gives the protein CASSPRAQGGGEQYV.

This clone came up a few times. The genes are TRBV24-1 and TRBJ1-1; TRBD1 agrees at 8 bases. The V gene end was trimmed by 10 bases and the J gene end by 2 bases; junction bases not matched to a gene: 5. The germline V gene has CDR1 KGHDR and CDR2 SFDVKD. CDR3 length equals 13 residues. This chain's CDR3 is CATSRGQNTEAFF. The CDR3 DNA reads as TGTGCCACTTCCAGGGGGCAAAACACTGAAGCTTTCTTT.

V usage is TRBV7-2 and J usage is TRBJ1-1; D uncertain. Germline V gives CDR1 SGHTA, CDR2 FQGNSA. The CDR3 is 15 residues long. Trimming left V 5 bases short and J 5 bases short, with 18 bases between. The CDR3 sequence is CASSTYSVIKTEAFF. For the CDR3, the DNA is TGTGCCAGCAGCACCTATTCGGTCATTAAGACTGAAGCTTTCTTT. The full variable domain, rest sourced from reference TRBV7-2 and TRBJ1-1, is GAGVSQSPSNKVTEKGKDVELRCDPISGHTALYWYRQSLGQGLEFLIYFQGNSAPDKSGLPSDRFSAERTGGSVSTLTIQRTQQEDSAVYLCASSTYSVIKTEAFFGQGTRLTVV.

The chain has TRBV7-2 and TRBJ1-1, with 8 bases lining up with TRBD1. The V and J ends lost 6 bases and 5 bases, in that order; junction bases with no gene match: 8. The germline V gene has CDR1 SGHTA and CDR2 FQGNSA. This CDR3 comprises 14 residues. CDR3 sequence reads: CASRFQGAVTEAFF. The CDR3 DNA follows: TGTGCCAGCAGATTCCAGGGGGCGGTGACTGAAGCTTTCTTT.

The chain recombines TRBV10-3 with TRBJ1-2, with a weak D call TRBD1 (5 bases). The V end lost 10 bases, the J end lost 1 base, and 13 bases lay between the germline ends. The CDR3 contains 13 residues. Germline V CDR1 and CDR2: ENHRY, SYGVKD. CDR3 nucleotide sequence: TGTGCCACAAGCAGGGAAATTAACTATGGCTACACCTTC. It codes for CATSREINYGYTF.

This chain joins TRBV7-8 and TRBJ1-5; a weak D match, TRBD1 (5 bases). The germline V gene encodes CDR1 SGHVS and CDR2 FQNEAQ. This CDR3 is built from 20 residues. V lost 1 base and J 0 bases, leaving 22 bases between the germline ends. This CDR3 is CASSLGSGLSRGNSNQPQHF. The CDR3 nucleotides are TGTGCCAGCAGCTTAGGATCGGGACTTTCCCGTGGAAATAGCAATCAGCCCCAGCATTTT.

The CDR3 here is CASTGGRTLNYGYTF. In DNA form, the CDR3 reads TGTGCCAGCACCGGAGGGAGGACCTTAAACTATGGCTACACCTTC. The rearrangement links TRBV2 to TRBJ1-2; D remains ambiguous. The CDR3 is made up of 15 amino acids. Germline-derived CDR1 and CDR2 are SNHLY and FYNNEI. V lost 7 bases and J 2 bases, leaving 17 bases between the germline ends.

The chain couples TRBV7-2 to TRBJ1-1, with 12 nucleotides matching TRBD1. The germline CDR1 and CDR2 sequences are SGHTA and FQGNSA. This CDR3 has 18 residues. The trim removed 7 bases at V and 0 bases at J, leaving 12 bases unmatched. The CDR3 nucleotides read TGTGCCAGCACCCTCTATTCCGGGACAGGGGGCTTGAACACTGAAGCTTTCTTT. Translation gives CASTLYSGTGGLNTEAFF.

J is TRBJ2-3 and V is TRBV9, with unresolved D. V shed 3 bases and J shed 6 bases, with 5 bases lying between them. There are 11 residues in the CDR3. The germline V gene has CDR1 SGDLS and CDR2 YYNGEE. In DNA, the CDR3 is TGTGCCAGCAGCGCGGGTGATACGCAGTATTTT. Its protein is CASSAGDTQYF.

The V gene is TRBV3-1 (or the pseudogene TRBV3-2), the J gene TRBJ1-2, with D possibly being TRBD1 (6 bases). V was cut by 0 bases and J by 7 bases, with 9 bases left in between. The V gene's germline CDR1 is LGHDT and CDR2 YNNKEL (reference sequence). The CDR3 spans 13 residues. CDR3 sequence reads: CASSQEGARGYTF. CDR3 sequence (DNA): TGTGCCAGCAGCCAAGAGGGGGCGCGTGGCTACACCTTC.

The chain couples TRBV5-1 to TRBJ1-1, with D maybe TRBD1 (5 bases). This CDR3 has 14 amino acids. Germline lookup yields CDR1 SGHRS and CDR2 YFSETQ. Trimming shortened V by 1 base and J by 5 bases, and 12 bases separated the two germline ends. The chain's CDR3 is CASSLRGSGTEAFF. CDR3 DNA sequence: TGCGCCAGCAGCTTGCGGGGGTCGGGGACTGAAGCTTTCTTT.

The V and J genes are TRBV10-2 and TRBJ2-5, with D tentatively TRBD2 (6 bases). V was shortened by 2 bases and J by 7 bases, with 8 bases between the two germline ends. In germline, CDR1 is WSHSY, CDR2 SAAADI. This CDR3 is 12 amino acids long. As DNA, the CDR3 is TGCGCCAGCAGTGAGCTCGGGGGGACCCAGTACTTC. Translation gives CASSELGGTQYF.

The chain uses TRBV2 and TRBJ1-4; the match to TRBD1 covers 8 bases. Germline-derived CDR1 and CDR2 are SNHLY and FYNNEI. The CDR3 is made up of 13 amino acids. V lost 7 bases, J lost 8 bases, and 6 bases stayed unmatched. The CDR3: CASNGQGREKLFF. The DNA of the CDR3 is TGTGCCAGCAATGGACAGGGTCGAGAAAAACTGTTTTTT.